This T cell receptor (beta chain) was sequenced in a study of blood T cell repertoires in COVID-19. The overall study: Researchers got acute and convalescent COVID-19 samples from the United States, Italy and Spain.

This CDR3 contains 16 residues. With 5 bases removed from V and 1 base from J, the gap between germline ends came to 16 bases. Germline V gene data show CDR1 as SEHNR and CDR2 as FQNEAQ (reference sequence). Authors' methods: Cell counts per sample came from amplifying reference gene primers. Sequenced by immunoSEQ multiplex PCR; TCRdb stores in-frame clones only, minus some. D and trimming come from the DNA, and the V and J calls and clone size come from that table. The data hold 70,000 to 85,000 clones, with nearly 90% observed a single time. This clone was detected once. The chain links TRBV7-9 to TRBJ2-3; D is uncertain. The sample comprised peripheral blood. This TCR was recovered from an older man with active or convalescent COVID-19. The CDR3 loop reads CASSLRLAAGTDTQYF. DNA for the CDR3: TGTGCCAGCAGCCTGAGACTCGCCGCGGGCACAGATACGCAGTATTTT.